This record looks at one T cell receptor (beta chain) sequence and its context. With random hexamers, reverse transcription was performed on about 0.5 to 1 ug of RNA. Multiplex immunoSEQ PCR targeted 54 Vbeta and 13 Jbeta TCR beta segments. TCRdb reprocessed the immunoSEQ multiplex PCR reads with MiXCR, giving one entry per CDR3 protein. The table includes about 210,000 distinct CDR3 sequences, 95% detected once. CD8+ and CD4+ T cells from blood underwent TCR beta sequencing. The patients who served as multiple sclerosis controls were treatment-naive and had stable or active relapsing-remitting disease that fulfilled the revised McDonald criteria. In contrast to the negatively isolated CD8+ and CD4+ T cells, TEMRA cells were FACS-enriched. This sample was included in a study of CD8 T cells in Susac syndrome. V lost 3 bases and J lost 11, with 9 bases in between. The germline V gene has CDR1 SGHNT and CDR2 YYREEE (reference sequence). CDR3 length equals 12 residues.

This TCR derives from a human donor with multiple sclerosis. The sequenced sample was CD4+ T cells from PBMCs. This chain uses TRBV5-4 with TRBJ1-6; weak D call: TRBD1 (6 bases). CDR3 in DNA: TGTGCCAGCAGCTCACAGGGCGCACCCCTCCACTTT. This sequence encodes CASSSQGAPLHF.